This entry features one T cell receptor beta chain sequence. The CDR3 spans 19 residues. Germline V gene lookup returns CDR1 SGHNT and CDR2 YYREEE (reference sequence). The sample is drawn from a study of cytomegalovirus exposure and HLA in healthy donors. The PCR had 60 Vbeta and 13 Jbeta primers. In the source study's methods: An analysis performed later counted 74 million or so unique TCR beta chains (around 10 million of them shared). The data were produced by immunoSEQ multiplex PCR, yet TCRdb's version contains in-frame clones alone and is incomplete. That table is the source of V, J and clone size, and D and trimming were worked out from the DNA. The table lists about 120,000 clones, roughly 79% of them singletons.

The specimen was PBMCs. This chain links TRBV5-4 with TRBJ2-5, with TRBD2 matching 12 bases. The DNA matches TRBJ2-7 better at its end, which makes the J call doubtful. The receptor's source is a woman under 40 in good health and CMV-seronegative. The DNA for the CDR3 is TGTGCCAGCAGCTCACACCCCGGGACTAGCGGGTTGGCGGTCTACGAGCAGTACTTC. The encoded protein is CASSSHPGTSGLAVYEQYF.